The 8 T cell receptor beta chains below were found in one sample sequenced in a study of blood T cell repertoires in COVID-19. Produced via immunoSEQ multiplex PCR; TCRdb's table is partial and in-frame only. The table lists 100,000 or so clones, around 83% of them singletons, with 10% to 15% in the top ten. Sequencing was carried out using peripheral blood. Receptor source: a woman in her sixties in a cohort sampled during active or convalescent COVID-19.

The V call is TRBV6-5, the J call TRBJ1-5; D remains ambiguous. The CDR3 spans 12 residues. Germline CDR1 reads MNHEY; CDR2 reads SVGAGI. Deletions cut 4 bases from V and 7 bases from J, with 8 bases between. The DNA of the CDR3 is TGTGCCAGCAGTTCCCCGGGGCAGCCCCAGCATTTT. The encoded protein is CASSSPGQPQHF.

This clone was recorded once. This rearrangement joins TRBV5-1 to TRBJ1-4; 9 bases match TRBD1. This CDR3 is built from 15 residues. CDR1 SGHRS and CDR2 YFSETQ come from the germline V gene. J gave up 7 bases and V 4 bases, and 8 bases lay outside the gene matches. The CDR3 DNA follows: TGCGCCAGCAGCCTACAGGGGGCTAAGGGTGAAAAACTGTTTTTT. It codes for CASSLQGAKGEKLFF. Variable domain in full (rest from reference TRBV5-1 and TRBJ1-4): KAGVTQTPRYLIKTRGQQVTLSCSPISGHRSVSWYQQTPGQGLQFLFEYFSETQRNKGNFPGRFSGRQFSNSRSEMNVSTLELGDSALYLCASSLQGAKGEKLFFGSGTQLSVL.

J is TRBJ1-1 and V is TRBV3-1 (or the pseudogene TRBV3-2), with D possibly TRBD1 on 5 matching bases. Germline V CDR1 and CDR2: LGHDT, YNNKEL (reference sequence). The CDR3 consists of 18 residues. V was clipped by 0 bases and J by 0 bases, with 17 bases between them. Here the CDR3 reads CASSQDGGKGRMNTEAFF. CDR3 coding DNA: TGTGCCAGCAGCCAAGACGGGGGGAAGGGAAGAATGAACACTGAAGCTTTCTTT.

In its sample, this clone was seen once. In the same sample, other DNA sequences code for this CDR3. The chain combines TRBV6-5 with TRBJ1-1; D might be TRBD1 (5 bases). CDR3 length: 14 residues. CDR1 MNHEY and CDR2 SVGAGI come from the germline V gene. Trimming pared 0 bases from V and 0 bases from J, leaving 5 bases between. The CDR3 DNA follows: TGTGCCAGCAGTTACTCAGGGGTGAACACTGAAGCTTTCTTT. Protein sequence: CASSYSGVNTEAFF.

The J gene is TRBJ2-3, the V gene TRBV3-1 (or the pseudogene TRBV3-2), with 7 bases fitting TRBD2. CDR1 is LGHDT, CDR2 YNNKEL, per germline (reference sequence). The CDR3 has 16 residues. V trimming: 3 bases; J trimming: 5 bases; junction bases outside the gene matches: 11. The CDR3 reads CASSHETGGYGDTQYF. DNA for the CDR3: TGTGCCAGCAGCCACGAAACCGGGGGGTATGGAGATACGCAGTATTTT.

The CDR3 sequence: CASSLRFLGQGLSTEAFF. The CDR3 DNA sequence: TGTGCCAGCAGTTTAAGGTTTCTGGGACAGGGTTTGAGCACTGAAGCTTTCTTT. The chain recombines TRBV27 with TRBJ1-1, with 9 bases aligning to TRBD1. The germline V gene has CDR1 MNHEY and CDR2 SMNVEV (reference sequence). This CDR3 is 18 amino acids long. Trimming at V came to 2 bases and at J to 4 bases, leaving 14 bases not matched to a gene.

The chain combines TRBV18 with TRBJ1-2; no definite D call. V was clipped by 6 bases and J by 7 bases, with 21 bases between them. In germline, CDR1 is KGHSH, CDR2 LQKENI. CDR3 length: 15 amino acids. The CDR3 region has the DNA TGTGCCAGCTCCCCGGCTGGAGATCCCGGGAGTGGCTACACCTTC. This codes for CASSPAGDPGSGYTF.

The V gene is TRBV5-8, the J gene TRBJ1-2; 11 bases agree with TRBD1. The CDR3 spans 15 residues. J was trimmed by 4 bases and V by 0 bases; bases with no gene match: 2. Looked up from germline, CDR1 is SGHTS and CDR2 is YDEGEE. This CDR3 is CASSLGDRGVYGYTF. The CDR3 region has the DNA TGTGCCAGCAGCTTGGGGGACAGGGGGGTCTATGGCTACACCTTC.